This is a list of T cell receptor beta chains from one sample in a study of shared clonotypes between healthy human individuals. TCRdb's table, derived via immunoSEQ multiplex PCR, lists solely in-frame clones and lacks some. The sample lists about 1 million clones, around 76% occurring once. The specimen sequenced was memory CD4+ T cells sorted from blood. The receptor source for this set is a man younger than 35 in good health. CDR3s include the opening cysteine and the closing phenylalanine or tryptophan. D genes are given only for firm matches.

j_call | d_call | v_call | cdr3_aa
TRBJ2-7 | NA | TRBV6-5 | CASSYSLRDHYEQYF
TRBJ2-1 | TRBD2 | TRBV27 | CASSNTGTSSYNEQFF
TRBJ1-5 | NA | TRBV19 | CASSTAGFTNQPQHF
TRBJ2-7 | NA | TRBV7-6 | CASSPSRGGHEQYF
TRBJ1-5 | NA | TRBV28 | CASSLGGTGYQPQHF
TRBJ2-7 | NA | TRBV10-3 | CAIREQGRSYEQYF
TRBJ1-1 | NA | TRBV18 | CASSPKRAGSGTEAFF
TRBJ1-2 | NA | TRBV27 | CASSLDRFSGYTF
TRBJ1-2 | TRBD1 | TRBV10-3 | CAISAGQGFGYTF
TRBJ1-2 | NA | TRBV10-3 | CAISEGQSNYGYTF
TRBJ2-4 | NA | TRBV2 | CASRRDTDKNIQYF
TRBJ2-3 | NA | TRBV7-2 | CASSWGPATDTQYF
TRBJ2-7 | TRBD1 | TRBV6-4 | CASSGTGVYEQYF
TRBJ1-2 | NA | TRBV19 | CASSTWEGRVYGYTF
TRBJ2-7 | NA | TRBV27 | CASSQIPRTEQYF
TRBJ2-1 | NA | TRBV5-1 | CASSLGRLGSQDEQFF
TRBJ1-5 | NA | TRBV28 | CASSLRGPQPQHF